The 13 T cell receptor beta chains below all came from one sample that was sequenced in a study of memory CD4+ T cells and cytomegalovirus serostatus. Here immunoSEQ multiplex PCR was the method, and the copy in TCRdb shows in-frame clones only, minus some. Found here are fewer than 90,000 clones, roughly 78% of them singletons; the top ten hold roughly 2.6%. Single viable CD3+CD4+CD8-CD45RO+ cells were sorted as the memory CD4+ T cells. Input material: memory CD4+ T cells from blood. The receptors here all came from an adult in good health and CMV-seropositive.

V gene TRBV11-1 combines with J gene TRBJ2-7, with D unresolved. V lost 4 bases to trimming and J lost 3 bases, with 13 bases between them. The germline gives CDR1 SGHAT, CDR2 FQDESV (reference sequence). The CDR3 runs 14 residues. CDR3 coding DNA: TGTGCCAGCAGCTCGATCCCGGAAATCTACGAGCAGTACTTC. This gives the protein CASSSIPEIYEQYF.

The chain has TRBV13 and TRBJ2-7, with TRBD1 identical over 9 bases. The V gene's germline CDR1 is PRHDT and CDR2 FYEKMQ (reference sequence). The CDR3 has 17 amino acids. Unmatched junction bases numbered 11, after V lost 1 base and J lost 4 bases. The CDR3 spells CASSLALPGQGAYEQYF. As DNA, the CDR3 is TGTGCCAGCAGCTTAGCCCTCCCGGGACAGGGAGCTTACGAGCAGTACTTC.

This clone has a single count. Distinct nucleotide sequences in the sample also encode this CDR3. The chain employs TRBV30 and TRBJ1-5; tentative D call: TRBD1 (5 bases). In germline, CDR1 is GTSNPN, CDR2 SVGIG (reference sequence). The CDR3 sequence is 13 residues long. V lost 3 bases and J 4 bases, leaving 10 bases between the germline ends. CDR3 sequence (DNA): TGTGCCTGGAGGGGGACGGTGAATCAGCCCCAGCATTTT. Amino acids: CAWRGTVNQPQHF.

This sequence joins TRBV5-6 and TRBJ1-4; maybe TRBD1 (6 bases). The V gene lost 0 bases and the J gene lost 8 bases, with 17 bases spanning the gap. Looked up from germline, CDR1 is SGHDT and CDR2 is YYEEEE. CDR3 length: 16 residues. In nucleotides, the CDR3 is TGTGCCAGCAGCTTGGATTTCTCCAGGGGAGGCGAAAAACTGTTTTTT. This translates into CASSLDFSRGGEKLFF.

The rearrangement links TRBV5-1 to TRBJ2-3; 8 bases map to TRBD2. The V gene's germline CDR1 is SGHRS and CDR2 YFSETQ. Losses at the gene ends were 6 bases for V and 2 bases for J; bases not matched to a gene: 5. The CDR3 is made up of 14 amino acids. The CDR3 reads CASISGNLTDTQYF. CDR3 bases: TGCGCCAGCATTAGCGGGAATCTCACAGATACGCAGTATTTT.

This rearrangement joins TRBV5-4 to TRBJ2-1, with TRBD2 matching over 11 bases. After removal of 4 bases from V and 9 bases from J, the junction contained 9 bases not matched to a gene. CDR1 is SGHNT, CDR2 YYREEE, per germline (reference sequence). The CDR3 is 15 amino acids. CDR3 protein: CASSLPGTSGSEQFF. Written as DNA, the CDR3 is TGTGCCAGCAGCCTGCCCGGGACTAGCGGTTCTGAGCAGTTCTTC.

The genes are TRBV15 and TRBJ1-3; D is unresolved. The germline gives CDR1 LNHNV, CDR2 YYDKDF (reference sequence). The V end lost 5 bases, the J end lost 4 bases, and 18 bases lay between the germline ends. The CDR3 contains 16 residues. CDR3 protein: CATSGADYGFGNTIYF. In DNA, the CDR3 is TGTGCCACCAGCGGTGCAGATTACGGGTTCGGAAACACCATATATTTT.

The CDR3 region is CSVATTGYGYTF. The DNA for the CDR3 is TGCAGCGTTGCGACTACTGGCTATGGCTACACCTTC. The rearrangement joins TRBV29-1 to TRBJ1-2; the D is unclear. This CDR3 has 12 residues. Germline lookup yields CDR1 SQVTM and CDR2 ANQGSEA. The V and J ends lost 4 bases and 4 bases respectively, with 10 bases between them.

The chain carries TRBV4-2 and TRBJ2-5; 8 bases map to TRBD2. Germline assignment: CDR1 LGHNA and CDR2 YNFKEQ. This CDR3 has 17 amino acids. J was trimmed by 5 bases and V by 1 base; bases with no gene match: 12. The CDR3 sequence is CASSQGPPISGVETQYF. The CDR3 bases are TGTGCCAGCAGCCAAGGTCCCCCGATTAGCGGGGTTGAGACCCAGTACTTC.

To note about this clone: Germline and junction disagree at one end, which may indicate a read error. The chain carries TRBV6-1 and TRBJ2-3; 7 bases agree with TRBD2. The germline V gene encodes CDR1 MNHNS and CDR2 SASEGT. CDR3 length equals 12 residues. CDR3 DNA sequence: TGTGCCAGCAGTGATATGGGAGGGACTCGGCTATTT. Its translation is CASSDMGGTRLF.

The chain uses TRBV6-5 and TRBJ1-5; 7 positions agree with TRBD1. The germline CDR1 and CDR2 sequences are MNHEY and SVGAGI. The CDR3 is 13 amino acids. The J segment lost 3 bases and the V segment lost 8 bases, leaving 4 bases of the junction unmatched. Here the CDR3 reads CASGQEYNQPQHF. In DNA, the CDR3 is TGTGCCAGCGGACAGGAGTACAATCAGCCCCAGCATTTT.

The chain joins TRBV2 to TRBJ1-3; perhaps TRBD1 as D (5 bases). The V and J ends lost 6 bases and 2 bases respectively, with 11 bases between them. The CDR3 contains 14 residues. Germline-derived CDR1 and CDR2 are SNHLY and FYNNEI. The CDR3 bases are TGTGCCAGCAGCGACAGTGTGGCTGGAAACACCATATATTTT. Translated: CASSDSVAGNTIYF.

The chain couples TRBV5-6 to TRBJ1-2; perhaps TRBD1 as D (6 bases). Trimming removed 4 bases at V and 7 bases at J, with 20 bases between. This CDR3 has 15 residues. The germline V gene encodes CDR1 SGHDT and CDR2 YYEEEE. The CDR3 sequence is CASSLYLNQGFGYTF. CDR3 DNA: TGTGCCAGCAGCCTCTATTTAAATCAGGGGTTTGGCTACACCTTC.